This T cell receptor (beta chain) appears in the sequencing data of a study of blood T cell repertoires in COVID-19. Study as a whole: Sample material is recorded as cDNA or gDNA derived from T cells, B-cell-depleted T cells, or PBMCs.

Germline CDR1 and CDR2: SGHRS and YFSETQ. J was trimmed by 3 bases and V by 4 bases; bases with no gene match: 6. CDR3 length equals 14 residues. Recruits, aged roughly 18 to 100 years, lived in 24 US areas. Authors' methods: Amplification from reference gene primers served as the basis for estimated nucleated cell counts. Sequenced by immunoSEQ multiplex PCR; TCRdb stores in-frame clones only, minus some. The D gene and trimming were derived from the DNA, and the V and J assignments and clone size from that table. In the table there are over 200,000 clones, over 85% of which are singletons. The receptor was isolated from a woman in her twenties or thirties with acute COVID-19. The specimen sequenced was PBMCs or T cells enriched from blood (not recorded which). The chain carries TRBV5-1 and TRBJ1-2, with 7 bases that match TRBD1. The CDR3 spells CASSLGQVDYGYTF. CDR3 nucleotide sequence: TGCGCCAGCAGCCTTGGACAGGTTGACTATGGCTACACCTTC.